The 9 T cell receptor beta chains below all came from one sample that was sequenced in a study of T cell responses to AZD1222 COVID-19 vaccine. Profiled with immunoSEQ multiplex PCR; TCRdb holds only in-frame clones, not every one. The table includes 100,000 to 140,000 clones, 87% detected once. This material consisted of peripheral blood, taken 28 days after the second AZD1222 dose. Receptor source: an adult who received the AZD1222 COVID-19 vaccine.

The chain joins TRBV10-3 to TRBJ2-3, with D tentatively TRBD2 (6 bases). CDR3 length equals 15 residues. Germline V lookup: CDR1 ENHRY, CDR2 SYGVKD. Trimming took 4 bases from V and 0 from J, leaving 11 bases between them. DNA for the CDR3: TGTGCCATCAGTGTTACTAGCCCAAGCACAGATACGCAGTATTTT. Its translation is CAISVTSPSTDTQYF.

V is TRBV19 and J is TRBJ1-2; the match to TRBD1 covers 8 bases. CDR3 size: 12 residues. Per germline, CDR1 LNHDA and CDR2 SQIVND (reference sequence). V dropped 9 bases and J dropped 7; count of bases not matched to a gene: 7. CDR3 residues: CASITGGSGYTF. CDR3 nucleotides: TGTGCCAGCATTACAGGGGGAAGTGGCTACACCTTC.

This rearrangement joins TRBV7-3 to TRBJ2-3; 15 positions match TRBD2. This CDR3 is built from 17 residues. The germline gives CDR1 SGHTA, CDR2 FQGTGA. J gave up 3 bases and V 5 bases, and 6 bases lay outside the gene matches. This chain's CDR3 is CASSLGLAGGKTDTQYF. CDR3 DNA: TGTGCCAGCAGCCTCGGACTAGCGGGGGGGAAAACAGATACGCAGTATTTT.

J is TRBJ1-4 and V is TRBV4-3; 10 bases are shared with TRBD1. Trimming removed 4 bases from V and 8 bases from J; junction bases left unmatched: 7. Germline CDR1 and CDR2: LGHNA and YSLEER. This CDR3 is built from 15 residues. The chain's CDR3 is CASSRTGTGVEKLFF. Here the CDR3 DNA reads TGCGCCAGCAGCCGGACCGGGACAGGGGTGGAAAAACTGTTTTTT.

The V and J genes are TRBV27 and TRBJ2-2; TRBD2 matches at 7 bases. CDR3 length: 11 residues. Trimming removed 10 bases from V and 6 bases from J; junction bases left unmatched: 2. Per germline, CDR1 MNHEY and CDR2 SMNVEV (reference sequence). CDR3 sequence reads: CATRGAGELFF. CDR3 DNA: TGTGCCACCCGGGGGGCCGGGGAGCTGTTTTTT.

The chain uses TRBV4-3 and TRBJ1-6; D might be TRBD1 (5 bases). V lost 4 bases and J 7 bases, leaving 14 bases between the germline ends. From germline, CDR1 is LGHNA and CDR2 YSLEER. The CDR3 totals 15 residues. CDR3 nucleotide sequence: TGCGCCAGCAGCCCCCGTTTGGGGGACAATTCACCCCTCCACTTT. This translates into CASSPRLGDNSPLHF.

The chain combines TRBV7-9 with TRBJ2-5, with 10 bases aligning to TRBD2. With V trimmed by 7 bases and J by 1 base, 12 bases remained unmatched. Per germline, CDR1 SEHNR and CDR2 FQNEAQ (reference sequence). The CDR3 consists of 17 residues. CDR3 loop: CASTLQVLAGAQETQYF. CDR3 nucleotides: TGTGCCAGCACCCTTCAGGTCCTAGCGGGGGCCCAAGAGACCCAGTACTTC.

This clone was found once. This chain links TRBV6-5 with TRBJ2-3, with D perhaps TRBD1 (6 bases). The V gene lost 4 bases and the J gene lost 0 bases, with 11 bases spanning the gap. This CDR3 region has 15 residues. Germline CDR1 and CDR2: MNHEY and SVGAGI. DNA of the CDR3: TGTGCCAGCAGTTGGACAGAGTCTAGCACAGATACGCAGTATTTT. Protein sequence: CASSWTESSTDTQYF.

For this clone: This CDR3 is also generated by other DNA sequences in the sample. The genes are TRBV7-2 and TRBJ2-5, with D uncertain. The CDR3 is made up of 11 amino acids. Trimming removed 1 base from V and 5 bases from J, with 2 bases in between. CDR1 SGHTA and CDR2 FQGNSA come from the germline V gene. The CDR3, as DNA: TGTGCCAGCAGCTTAGTCGAGACCCAGTACTTC. This sequence encodes CASSLVETQYF.